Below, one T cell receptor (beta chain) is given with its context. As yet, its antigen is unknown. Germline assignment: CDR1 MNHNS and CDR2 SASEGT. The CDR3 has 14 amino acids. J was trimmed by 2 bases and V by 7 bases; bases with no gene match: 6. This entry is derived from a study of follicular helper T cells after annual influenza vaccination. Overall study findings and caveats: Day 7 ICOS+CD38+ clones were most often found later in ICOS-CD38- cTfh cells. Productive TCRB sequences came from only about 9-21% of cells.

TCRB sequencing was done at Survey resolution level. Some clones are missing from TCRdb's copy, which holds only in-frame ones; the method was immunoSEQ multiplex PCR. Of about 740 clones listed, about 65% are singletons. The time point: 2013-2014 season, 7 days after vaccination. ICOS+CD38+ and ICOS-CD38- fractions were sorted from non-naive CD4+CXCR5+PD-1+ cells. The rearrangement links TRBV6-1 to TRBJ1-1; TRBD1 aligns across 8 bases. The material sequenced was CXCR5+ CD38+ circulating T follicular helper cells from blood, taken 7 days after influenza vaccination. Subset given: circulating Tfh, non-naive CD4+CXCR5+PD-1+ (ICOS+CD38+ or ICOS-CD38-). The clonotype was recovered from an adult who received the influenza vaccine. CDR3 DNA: TGTGCCAGCAATTTAGACAGGGGAAACACTGAAGCTTTCTTT. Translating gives CASNLDRGNTEAFF.